A selection of T cell receptor beta chains follows, all from one sample in a study of blood T cells in healthy people across ages. TCRdb analysed the 5' RACE reads with MiXCR anew, one entry per CDR3 protein. The profile shows some 1.8 million distinct CDR3 sequences, about 39% of them singletons. Sequencing was performed on blood. The origin of the receptors is a human donor in good health. Each CDR3 is given with its conserved first and last residue. Fields, in order: V gene, clone size, J gene, D gene, CDR3 DNA, CDR3 protein. D genes are given only for firm matches. Expanded clones are given a class, and other clones once, few, many or no size at all.

V: TRBV5-1; size: NA; J: TRBJ2-3; D: TRBD2; DNA: TGCGCCAGCAGCTTCCCACCTAGCGGGGTTGAAACTAGCACAGATACGCAGTATTTT; CDR3: CASSFPPSGVETSTDTQYF
V: TRBV20-1; size: few; J: TRBJ2-1; D: TRBD2; DNA: TGCAGTGCTAGGACTAGCGGTTGGGGTGAGCAGTTCTTC; CDR3: CSARTSGWGEQFF
V: TRBV21-1; size: NA; J: TRBJ1-2; D: NA; DNA: TGTGCCAGCAGCAAATACTTTGGGGGGACAGGAGTCAATGGCTACACCTTC; CDR3: CASSKYFGGTGVNGYTF
V: TRBV4-3; size: NA; J: TRBJ2-3; D: TRBD2; DNA: TGCGCCAGCAGCCAAGATGGGGGGGTAGCCACAGATACGCAGTATTTT; CDR3: CASSQDGGVATDTQYF
V: TRBV7-2; size: NA; J: TRBJ1-5; D: NA; DNA: TGTGCCAGCAGCCTAAACCAAAATCAGCCCCAGCATTTT; CDR3: CASSLNQNQPQHF
V: TRBV5-1; size: NA; J: TRBJ2-7; D: NA; DNA: TGCGCCAGCAGCTTGGTGGATGACGAGCAGTACTTC; CDR3: CASSLVDDEQYF
V: TRBV10-3; size: NA; J: TRBJ1-4; D: NA; DNA: TGTGCCATCAGTGCATCTGACCAAAAGGAAAAACTGTTTTTT; CDR3: CAISASDQKEKLFF
V: TRBV4-1; size: NA; J: TRBJ2-5; D: NA; DNA: TGCGCCAGCAGCCCCTTCGGACCCCAAGAGGCCCAGTACTTC; CDR3: CASSPFGPQEAQYF
V: TRBV2; size: NA; J: TRBJ1-2; D: TRBD1; DNA: TGTGCCAGCAGTGATGAGGACAGGGGAGTGGACTATGGCTACACCTTC; CDR3: CASSDEDRGVDYGYTF
V: TRBV4-2; size: NA; J: TRBJ2-7; D: TRBD2; DNA: TGTGCCAGCAGCCAAGGCGGACCGGGACTAGGGGGGTCCGAGCAGTACTTC; CDR3: CASSQGGPGLGGSEQYF
V: TRBV6-6; size: few; J: TRBJ2-7; D: TRBD1; DNA: TGTGCCAGCAGTGACATCAGGGGGTACGAGCAGTACTTC; CDR3: CASSDIRGYEQYF
V: TRBV5-1; size: NA; J: TRBJ2-7; D: TRBD2; DNA: TGCGCCAGCAGCCAGGGCGAGCGGGGCGGAAGGTACGAGCAGTACTTC; CDR3: CASSQGERGGRYEQYF
V: TRBV7-9; size: few; J: TRBJ2-1; D: NA; DNA: TGTGCCAGCAGCTTCTTGAGGGACCGGGCTGGTGAGCAGTTCTTC; CDR3: CASSFLRDRAGEQFF
V: TRBV12-3/TRBV12-4; size: NA; J: TRBJ2-7; D: TRBD2; DNA: TGTGCCAGCACCTCTACCGGGGGGGCGACATCCTACGAGCAGTACTTC; CDR3: CASTSTGGATSYEQYF
V: TRBV24-1; size: NA; J: TRBJ2-1; D: NA; DNA: TGTGCCACCAGTGATTTTCCGGGCAATGAGCAGTTCTTC; CDR3: CATSDFPGNEQFF
V: TRBV7-2; size: NA; J: TRBJ1-1; D: TRBD1; DNA: TGTGCCAGCAGCCCTCCGAGGACAGGCTACACTGAAGCTTTCTTT; CDR3: CASSPPRTGYTEAFF
V: TRBV5-1; size: NA; J: TRBJ2-1; D: NA; DNA: TGCGCCAGCAGCTTGGCGAGCCGGGGGCAAGAGACCCAGTTCTTC; CDR3: CASSLASRGQETQFF
V: TRBV29-1; size: NA; J: TRBJ1-4; D: NA; DNA: TGCAGCGTTCAGGACGCGGGCGAAAAACTGTTTTTT; CDR3: CSVQDAGEKLFF
V: TRBV7-3; size: NA; J: TRBJ2-1; D: NA; DNA: TGTGCCAGCAGCTTAGAGGGTAAGGTGTTGGATGGGCAGTTCTTC; CDR3: CASSLEGKVLDGQFF
V: TRBV15; size: few; J: TRBJ1-2; D: NA; DNA: TGTGCCACCAGCAGAGGAATGGGGACAACTAACTATGGCTACACCTTC; CDR3: CATSRGMGTTNYGYTF
V: TRBV4-2; size: NA; J: TRBJ1-1; D: NA; DNA: TGTGCCAGCAGCCAAGTAACCTACACTATGAACACTGAAGCTTTCTTT; CDR3: CASSQVTYTMNTEAFF
V: TRBV4-2; size: once; J: TRBJ2-1; D: NA; DNA: TGTGCCAGCAGCCAAGACGTCAGGGCGACCTACAATGAGCAGTTCTTC; CDR3: CASSQDVRATYNEQFF
V: TRBV12-3/TRBV12-4; size: few; J: TRBJ1-2; D: TRBD1; DNA: TGTGCCAGCAGGTCAGGGACAGTCGGCTACACCTTC; CDR3: CASRSGTVGYTF
V: TRBV12-3/TRBV12-4; size: few; J: TRBJ1-1; D: TRBD1; DNA: TGTGCCAGCAGTTTAAAGACAGGGGGCACTGAAGCTTTCTTT; CDR3: CASSLKTGGTEAFF
V: TRBV7-2; size: NA; J: TRBJ1-5; D: NA; DNA: TGTGCCAGCAGCCCCCACGGGGGCGCTGACCAGAATCAGCCCCAGCATTTT; CDR3: CASSPHGGADQNQPQHF
V: TRBV6-2/TRBV6-3; size: NA; J: TRBJ1-2; D: NA; DNA: TGTGCCAGCAGTTATCTATTCGCCGGCTACACCTTC; CDR3: CASSYLFAGYTF
V: TRBV11-2; size: NA; J: TRBJ1-2; D: NA; DNA: TGTGCCAGCAGCTTAGATCTACCGGGGACTGCTGGCTACACCTTC; CDR3: CASSLDLPGTAGYTF
V: TRBV7-8; size: NA; J: TRBJ2-5; D: NA; DNA: TGTGCCAGCAGCATACCGGGGACTGGGGACATAGAGACCCAGTACTTC; CDR3: CASSIPGTGDIETQYF
V: TRBV27; size: NA; J: TRBJ2-1; D: NA; DNA: TGTGCCAGCAGTTTATTCCCCCCCGACAGGCCCAATGAGCAGTTCTTC; CDR3: CASSLFPPDRPNEQFF
V: TRBV5-6; size: NA; J: TRBJ1-2; D: NA; DNA: TGTGCCAGCAGCTCAGGGGTAGGCTACACCTTC; CDR3: CASSSGVGYTF
V: TRBV7-9; size: NA; J: TRBJ2-5; D: NA; DNA: TGTGCCAGCAGCTTAGCTGACCGGGACCAAGAGACCCAGTACTTC; CDR3: CASSLADRDQETQYF
V: TRBV3-1; size: NA; J: TRBJ2-5; D: NA; DNA: TGTGCCAGCAGCCAGCGTGGCAGAAAGGAGACCCAGTACTTC; CDR3: CASSQRGRKETQYF
V: TRBV19; size: NA; J: TRBJ2-7; D: TRBD1; DNA: TGTGCCAGTAGGACACAGGGGGCGGCCTACGAGCAGTACTTC; CDR3: CASRTQGAAYEQYF
V: TRBV4-2; size: NA; J: TRBJ2-3; D: NA; DNA: TGTGCCAGCAGCCAAGTAATTAGCACAGATACGCAGTATTTT; CDR3: CASSQVISTDTQYF
V: TRBV2; size: many; J: TRBJ2-3; D: NA; DNA: TGTGCCAGGGCGGAGGGTCGCCCTGGGGAAGGAAACACGGCAGATACGCAGTATTTT; CDR3: CARAEGRPGEGNTADTQYF